The rows below give T cell receptor beta chains drawn from one sample of a study of post-analysis software for immune sequencing data. TCRdb independently ran MiXCR on the PCR reads; one entry per CDR3 protein. The table shows some 500,000 distinct CDR3 sequences, with under 55% occurring only once. Sequencing was carried out using blood. Every receptor here comes from a girl aged 5-17 years with multiple sclerosis. Each CDR3 is given with its conserved first and last residue. Each record gives: D gene, J gene, clone size, V gene, CDR3 DNA, CDR3 protein. A D gene is named only where the DNA matches it firmly. Rows give clone size only sometimes, using once, few, many, or a class for an expanded clone.

D: NA; J: TRBJ2-1; size: NA; V: TRBV7-2; DNA: TGTGCCAGCAGCCAAACCGGCGGGACCTACAATGAGCAGTTCTTC; CDR3: CASSQTGGTYNEQFF
D: NA; J: TRBJ2-5; size: NA; V: TRBV7-2; DNA: TGTGCCAGCAGCTTGACAAATCAAGAGACCCAGTACTTC; CDR3: CASSLTNQETQYF
D: TRBD1; J: TRBJ1-6; size: NA; V: TRBV12-3/TRBV12-4; DNA: TGTGCCAGCACCACCGGGACAGGGAATAATTCACCCCTCCACTTT; CDR3: CASTTGTGNNSPLHF
D: TRBD1; J: TRBJ2-7; size: few; V: TRBV27; DNA: TGTGCCAGCAGCCCTTCTGGACAGGCCGGCTACGAGCAGTACTTC; CDR3: CASSPSGQAGYEQYF
D: NA; J: TRBJ2-7; size: NA; V: TRBV7-9; DNA: TGTGCCAGCAGCCCGGACTTAGTGAGCTCCTACGAGCAGTACTTC; CDR3: CASSPDLVSSYEQYF
D: NA; J: TRBJ2-3; size: few; V: TRBV3-1; DNA: TGTGCCAGCAGCCAAGAACAGGGCACAGATACGCAGTATTTT; CDR3: CASSQEQGTDTQYF
D: NA; J: TRBJ1-5; size: NA; V: TRBV18; DNA: TGTGCCAGCTCAGGCCAGGCCTACAATCAGCCCCAGCATTTT; CDR3: CASSGQAYNQPQHF
D: NA; J: TRBJ2-7; size: NA; V: TRBV7-2; DNA: TGTGCCAGCAGCTCCTTCTCCCGTGGGCCTAGCTCCTACGAGCAGTACTTC; CDR3: CASSSFSRGPSSYEQYF
D: TRBD2; J: TRBJ2-1; size: NA; V: TRBV7-2; DNA: TGTGCCAGCAGCTTTAGCGGGAAGGGGGTTGGTGAGCAGTTCTTC; CDR3: CASSFSGKGVGEQFF
D: NA; J: TRBJ2-7; size: NA; V: TRBV20-1; DNA: TGCAGTGCTAGAGATAGGAGGGGTGCAGCCTACGAGCAGTACTTC; CDR3: CSARDRRGAAYEQYF
D: TRBD1; J: TRBJ2-7; size: few; V: TRBV28; DNA: TGTGCCAGCAGGAATCCGGGACAGGGTTACGAGCAGTACTTC; CDR3: CASRNPGQGYEQYF
D: NA; J: TRBJ2-7; size: few; V: TRBV30; DNA: TGTGCCTGGAGTGGACCGCCTCGGCCGTTTTACGAGCAGTACTTC; CDR3: CAWSGPPRPFYEQYF
D: NA; J: TRBJ2-7; size: NA; V: TRBV7-2; DNA: TGTGCCAGCAGCTTAGGGGGCGGACAGTCCTACGAGCAGTACTTC; CDR3: CASSLGGGQSYEQYF
D: NA; J: TRBJ2-1; size: few; V: TRBV7-3; DNA: TGTGCCAGCAGTTTCCGGGCACAGGGCCACTCCTACAATGAGCAGTTCTTC; CDR3: CASSFRAQGHSYNEQFF
D: TRBD1; J: TRBJ2-1; size: NA; V: TRBV28; DNA: TGTGCCAGCAGTACCCGGGGACAGGGGGCATACGATGAGCAGTTCTTC; CDR3: CASSTRGQGAYDEQFF
D: NA; J: TRBJ2-1; size: NA; V: TRBV20-1; DNA: TGCAGTGCTAGAGAAAACTTCTTCTCCTACAATGAGCAGTTCTTC; CDR3: CSARENFFSYNEQFF
D: TRBD2; J: TRBJ2-7; size: NA; V: TRBV9; DNA: TGTGCCGGCAGCCCTAGCGGGAGGGTCTACGAGCAGTACTTC; CDR3: CAGSPSGRVYEQYF
D: NA; J: TRBJ2-3; size: NA; V: TRBV15; DNA: TGTGCCACCAGCAGAGCGATGGGAAACACAGATACGCAGTATTTT; CDR3: CATSRAMGNTDTQYF
D: TRBD1; J: TRBJ1-5; size: once; V: TRBV7-2; DNA: TGTGCCAGCAGCTTAGCCTCCGACAGGGGCGGTCAGCCCCAGCATTTT; CDR3: CASSLASDRGGQPQHF
D: NA; J: TRBJ1-4; size: NA; V: TRBV5-5; DNA: TGTGCCAGCAGCTGGGGCGGGGAAGAAAAACTGTTTTTT; CDR3: CASSWGGEEKLFF
D: TRBD2; J: TRBJ2-3; size: few; V: TRBV5-1; DNA: TGCGCCAGCAGCTTGAGGGGACTAGCGGAAAGCACAGATACGCAGTATTTT; CDR3: CASSLRGLAESTDTQYF
D: NA; J: TRBJ1-6; size: few; V: TRBV7-2; DNA: TGTGCCAGCAGCCTTAGTAAGAGCTATAATTCACCCCTCCACTTT; CDR3: CASSLSKSYNSPLHF
D: TRBD2; J: TRBJ2-1; size: NA; V: TRBV24-1; DNA: TGTGCCACCAGTGATTTGCTTAGCGGGAGTGAAAATGAGCAGTTCTTC; CDR3: CATSDLLSGSENEQFF
D: TRBD2; J: TRBJ2-3; size: NA; V: TRBV6-4; DNA: TGTGCCAGCAGTGCACTTAGCGGGAGCGGCACAGATACGCAGTATTTT; CDR3: CASSALSGSGTDTQYF
D: NA; J: TRBJ2-5; size: few; V: TRBV6-2/TRBV6-3; DNA: TGTGCCAGCAGTCGACCTCTTAGTAGCTGGGAGACCCAGTACTTC; CDR3: CASSRPLSSWETQYF
D: TRBD2; J: TRBJ2-7; size: NA; V: TRBV3-1; DNA: TGTGCCAGCAGCCAGACTAGCGGGAGGACGAACGAGCAGTACTTC; CDR3: CASSQTSGRTNEQYF
D: NA; J: TRBJ2-5; size: few; V: TRBV28; DNA: TGTGCCAGCAACCTCGCCCGAGGAGACCCCCAGTACTTC; CDR3: CASNLARGDPQYF
D: TRBD2; J: TRBJ2-7; size: NA; V: TRBV5-1; DNA: TGCGCCAGCAGCTCCATGGCCCTAGCGGCATCCTACGAGCAGTACTTC; CDR3: CASSSMALAASYEQYF
D: TRBD1; J: TRBJ2-7; size: few; V: TRBV20-1; DNA: TGCAGTGCTGTCGACAGGGGGCAACCCGAGCAGTACTTC; CDR3: CSAVDRGQPEQYF
D: NA; J: TRBJ1-2; size: few; V: TRBV5-1; DNA: TGCGCCAGCAGAGACCAGGGGACGGAGGGCTACACCTTC; CDR3: CASRDQGTEGYTF
D: NA; J: TRBJ2-6; size: NA; V: TRBV10-3; DNA: TGTGCCATCAGTGAGTCGAAGAAGGGCCCGGGCTCTGGGGCCAACGTCCTGACTTTC; CDR3: CAISESKKGPGSGANVLTF
D: NA; J: TRBJ1-2; size: few; V: TRBV5-1; DNA: TGCGCCAGCAGCTTGGTCGGGACGGACTACTATGGCTACACCTTC; CDR3: CASSLVGTDYYGYTF
D: TRBD1; J: TRBJ2-7; size: many; V: TRBV9; DNA: TGTGCCAGCAGCGTAGGGGACAGGGTCTACGAGCAGTACTTC; CDR3: CASSVGDRVYEQYF
D: NA; J: TRBJ2-3; size: NA; V: TRBV7-2; DNA: TGTGCCAGCAGCTTAGATTTCGGGCCAGCATCTGCAGATACGCAGTATTTT; CDR3: CASSLDFGPASADTQYF
D: TRBD1; J: TRBJ1-5; size: NA; V: TRBV4-1; DNA: TGCGCCAGCAGCCAGGACAGGGCGAGCAATCAGCCCCAGCATTTT; CDR3: CASSQDRASNQPQHF
D: NA; J: TRBJ2-3; size: NA; V: TRBV5-8; DNA: TGTGCCAGCAGCTTGGATGGCCTCAGGGATCTCCGTAGCACAGATACGCAGTATTTT; CDR3: CASSLDGLRDLRSTDTQYF
D: NA; J: TRBJ1-2; size: NA; V: TRBV7-8; DNA: TGTGCCAGCAGCTTAGTGAGGACAGCTACTAACTATGGCTACACCTTC; CDR3: CASSLVRTATNYGYTF
D: TRBD1; J: TRBJ2-5; size: many; V: TRBV28; DNA: TGTGCCAGCAGGGGACAGGGGGTCTCAGGGACCCAGTACTTC; CDR3: CASRGQGVSGTQYF
D: TRBD1; J: TRBJ2-1; size: NA; V: TRBV4-1; DNA: TGCGCCAGCAGGGAGACAGGGTCAAATGAGCAGTTCTTC; CDR3: CASRETGSNEQFF
D: NA; J: TRBJ1-1; size: NA; V: TRBV25-1; DNA: TGTGCCAGCAGTGGCCCGGGCCTAGGAGCTTTCTTT; CDR3: CASSGPGLGAFF
D: NA; J: TRBJ2-7; size: NA; V: TRBV29-1; DNA: TGCAGCGTCGCACCGGGACCTGGGTCCTACGAGCAGTACTTC; CDR3: CSVAPGPGSYEQYF
D: NA; J: TRBJ2-3; size: NA; V: TRBV12-3/TRBV12-4; DNA: TGTGCCAGCAGTCCCACAGTTACCACAGATACGCAGTATTTT; CDR3: CASSPTVTTDTQYF
D: NA; J: TRBJ2-1; size: once; V: TRBV6-2/TRBV6-3; DNA: TGTGCCAGCAGTCTCCTATCGAATCTGGATGAGCAGTTCTTC; CDR3: CASSLLSNLDEQFF
D: TRBD1; J: TRBJ1-5; size: few; V: TRBV27; DNA: TGTGCCAGCAGTCCCCAGACAGGGCTCAGGGGGCAGCCCCAGCATTTT; CDR3: CASSPQTGLRGQPQHF
D: TRBD2; J: TRBJ2-5; size: NA; V: TRBV7-9; DNA: TGTGCCAGCACTGGGGGGGTCGAAGAGACCCAGTACTTC; CDR3: CASTGGVEETQYF
D: NA; J: TRBJ1-5; size: once; V: TRBV20-1; DNA: TGCAGTGCTAGGCGCGGTCATAGCAATCAGCCCCAGCATTTT; CDR3: CSARRGHSNQPQHF
D: NA; J: TRBJ2-5; size: NA; V: TRBV15; DNA: TGTGCCACCAGCATAGTGAGTGGTGAGCAGTACTTC; CDR3: CATSIVSGEQYF
D: TRBD2; J: TRBJ2-1; size: NA; V: TRBV4-1; DNA: TGCGCCAGCAGCCAAGATTCAGCGGGAGGTAGCAATGAGCAGTTCTTC; CDR3: CASSQDSAGGSNEQFF
D: TRBD2; J: TRBJ2-1; size: NA; V: TRBV10-3; DNA: TGTGCCATCGGCGGGAGTTCCTCCTACAATGAGCAGTTCTTC; CDR3: CAIGGSSSYNEQFF
D: NA; J: TRBJ1-1; size: few; V: TRBV10-3; DNA: TGTGCCATCAGTGAAGTACAGACGAACACTGAAGCTTTCTTT; CDR3: CAISEVQTNTEAFF
D: TRBD1; J: TRBJ2-7; size: NA; V: TRBV29-1; DNA: TGCAGCGTTCTCACAGGGGGCGAGCAGTACTTC; CDR3: CSVLTGGEQYF
D: NA; J: TRBJ2-1; size: NA; V: TRBV24-1; DNA: TGTGCCACCAGTGATTTGAAGGCGGGTGAGCAGTTCTTC; CDR3: CATSDLKAGEQFF